This T cell receptor beta chain is from a study of CD8 T cells in Susac syndrome. Staining for CD27 and CD45RA delineated memory subsets for TEMRA sorting. Sequencing of TCR beta was performed on blood CD8+ T cells and on blood CD4+ T cells. Diagnostic criteria defined recently for definite or probable disease were met by the Susac syndrome patients. V dropped 2 bases and J dropped 0 bases, with 1 base sitting between them. The CDR3 covers 13 residues. Looked up from germline, CDR1 is MRHNA and CDR2 is SNTAGT. Random-hexamer reverse transcription was applied to about 0.45 to 1 ug RNA. TCRdb fed the immunoSEQ multiplex PCR reads into MiXCR, producing one record per CDR3 protein. The sample lists a few thousand distinct CDR3 sequences; less than 85% were seen once.

Sequencing was performed on CD8+ TEMRA cells from PBMCs. The subset denotes: FACS-sorted terminally differentiated effector memory CD8+ T cells re-expressing CD45RA (CD8+ TEMRA). The origin of this receptor is a human donor with Susac syndrome. The J gene is TRBJ2-2, the V gene TRBV6-4; D gene uncertain. The CDR3 region is CASSDTNTGELFF. The CDR3 coding sequence is TGTGCCAGCAGTGACACGAACACCGGGGAGCTGTTTTTT.